The clone carrying this T cell receptor beta chain was counted only a few times. This record comes from a study of blood T cell repertoires in COVID-19. The wider study: T cells, B-cell-depleted T cells, or PBMCs provided the cDNA or gDNA that served as material.

This CDR3 spans 13 amino acids. CDR1 and CDR2 from the germline V gene are SGHVS and FNYEAQ. Deletions cut 2 bases from V and 3 bases from J, with 5 bases between. Profiled with immunoSEQ multiplex PCR; TCRdb holds only in-frame clones, not every one. Of roughly 150,000 clones in the sample, 75% to 90% were seen once. Sequencing used peripheral blood. This clonotype was obtained from a woman aged 35 to 49 with acute or convalescent COVID-19. The gene calls are TRBV7-6 and TRBJ1-3; D ambiguous. The DNA of the CDR3 is TGTGCCAGCAGCTTATACGGTGGAAACACCATATATTTT. Translating gives CASSLYGGNTIYF.